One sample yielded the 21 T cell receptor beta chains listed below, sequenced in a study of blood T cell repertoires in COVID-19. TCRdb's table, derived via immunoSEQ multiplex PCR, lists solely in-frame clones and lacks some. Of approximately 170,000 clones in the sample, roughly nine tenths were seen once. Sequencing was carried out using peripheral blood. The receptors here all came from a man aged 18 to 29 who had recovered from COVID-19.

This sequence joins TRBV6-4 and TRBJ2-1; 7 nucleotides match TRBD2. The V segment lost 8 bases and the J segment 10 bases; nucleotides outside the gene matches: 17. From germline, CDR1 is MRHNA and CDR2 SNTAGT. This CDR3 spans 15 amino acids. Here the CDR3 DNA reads TGTGCCAGCCGGGCTGGGAGGGGCCAACAATGGGAGCAGTTCTTC. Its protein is CASRAGRGQQWEQFF.

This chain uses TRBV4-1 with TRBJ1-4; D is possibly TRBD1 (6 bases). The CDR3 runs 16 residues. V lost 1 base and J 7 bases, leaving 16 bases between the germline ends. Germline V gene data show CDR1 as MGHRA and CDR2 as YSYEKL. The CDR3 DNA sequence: TGCGCCAGCAGCCAAGGGTCCAGGGGCTACTTTGAAAAACTGTTTTTT. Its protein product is CASSQGSRGYFEKLFF.

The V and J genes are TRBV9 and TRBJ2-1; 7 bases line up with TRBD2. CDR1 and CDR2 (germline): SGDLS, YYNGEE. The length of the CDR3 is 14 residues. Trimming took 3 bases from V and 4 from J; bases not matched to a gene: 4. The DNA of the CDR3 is TGTGCCAGCAGCGAGCGGGACGGATACAATGAGCAGTTCTTC. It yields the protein CASSERDGYNEQFF.

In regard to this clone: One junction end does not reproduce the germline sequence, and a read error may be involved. The CDR3 sequence: CASLPQREASNEQYF. CDR3 nucleotide sequence: TGTGCCAGTCTCCCTCAGCGGGAGGCCTCCAACGAGCAGTACTTC. This chain uses TRBV19 with TRBJ2-7; 9 positions match TRBD2. CDR1 LNHDA and CDR2 SQIVND come from the germline V gene (reference sequence). The CDR3 loop spans 15 amino acids. Filled out from reference TRBV19 and TRBJ2-7, the complete variable domain reads DGGITQSPKYLFRKEGQNVTLSCEQNLNHDAMYWYRQDPGQGLRLIYYSQIVNDFQKGDIAEGYSVSREKKESFPLTVTSAQKNPTAFYLCASLPQREASNEQYFGPGTRLTVT.

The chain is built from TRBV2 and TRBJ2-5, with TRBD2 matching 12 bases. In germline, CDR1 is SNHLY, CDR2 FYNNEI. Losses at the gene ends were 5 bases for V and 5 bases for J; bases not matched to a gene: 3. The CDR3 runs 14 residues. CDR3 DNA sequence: TGTGCCAGCAGTACTACTAGCGGGAGGGAGACCCAGTACTTC. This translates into CASSTTSGRETQYF.

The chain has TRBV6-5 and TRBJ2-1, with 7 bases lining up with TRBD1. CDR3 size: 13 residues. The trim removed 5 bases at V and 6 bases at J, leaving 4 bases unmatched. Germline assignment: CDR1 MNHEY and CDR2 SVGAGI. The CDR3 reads CASSTRGSNEQFF. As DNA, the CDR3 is TGTGCCAGCAGTACCAGGGGGTCCAATGAGCAGTTCTTC.

DNA for the CDR3: TGTGCCAGCAGAGGCGCCGGTTCCATAAGCGTTGGTACGCAGTATTTT. This sequence encodes CASRGAGSISVGTQYF. The chain links TRBV27 to TRBJ2-3; D remains unclear. The V gene lost 6 bases and the J gene lost 8 bases, with 24 bases spanning the gap. The CDR3 is 16 amino acids. Germline CDR1 is MNHEY and CDR2 is SMNVEV (reference sequence).

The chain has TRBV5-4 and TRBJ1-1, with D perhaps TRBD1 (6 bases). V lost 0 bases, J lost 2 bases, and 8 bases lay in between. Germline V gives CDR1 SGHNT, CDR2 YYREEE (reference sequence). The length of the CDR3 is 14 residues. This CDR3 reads CASSLAGDNTEAFF. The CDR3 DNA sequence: TGTGCCAGCAGCTTGGCAGGGGATAACACTGAAGCTTTCTTT.

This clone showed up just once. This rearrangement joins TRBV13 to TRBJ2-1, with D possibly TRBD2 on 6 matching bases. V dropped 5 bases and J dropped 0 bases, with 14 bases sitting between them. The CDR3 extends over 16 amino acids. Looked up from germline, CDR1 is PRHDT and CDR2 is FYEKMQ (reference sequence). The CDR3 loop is CASSRGDFSSYNEQFF. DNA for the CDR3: TGTGCCAGCAGCCGAGGGGACTTTAGCTCCTACAATGAGCAGTTCTTC.

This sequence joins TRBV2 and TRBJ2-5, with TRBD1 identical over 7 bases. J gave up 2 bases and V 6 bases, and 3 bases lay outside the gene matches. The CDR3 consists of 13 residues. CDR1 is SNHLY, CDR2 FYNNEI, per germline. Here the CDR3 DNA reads TGTGCCAGCAGCGGACAGGTTCAAGAGACCCAGTACTTC. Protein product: CASSGQVQETQYF.

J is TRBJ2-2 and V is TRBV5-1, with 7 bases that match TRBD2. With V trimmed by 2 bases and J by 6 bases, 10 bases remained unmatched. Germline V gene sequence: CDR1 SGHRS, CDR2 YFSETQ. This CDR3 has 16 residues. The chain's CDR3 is CASSFRALTSPGELFF. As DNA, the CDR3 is TGCGCCAGCAGCTTCCGGGCATTGACTAGCCCCGGGGAGCTGTTTTTT.

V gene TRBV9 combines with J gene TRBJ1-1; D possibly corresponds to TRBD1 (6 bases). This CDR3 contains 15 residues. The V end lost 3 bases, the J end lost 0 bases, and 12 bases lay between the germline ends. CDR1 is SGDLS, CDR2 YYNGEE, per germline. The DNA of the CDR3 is TGTGCCAGCAGCGGTAGACAGGCCTTGAACACTGAAGCTTTCTTT. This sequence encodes CASSGRQALNTEAFF.

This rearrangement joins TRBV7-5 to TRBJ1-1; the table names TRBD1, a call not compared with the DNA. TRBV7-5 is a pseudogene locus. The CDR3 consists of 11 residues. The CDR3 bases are TGTGCCAGTCGACAGCGAGGTGAAGCTTTCTTT. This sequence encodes CASRQRGEAFF.

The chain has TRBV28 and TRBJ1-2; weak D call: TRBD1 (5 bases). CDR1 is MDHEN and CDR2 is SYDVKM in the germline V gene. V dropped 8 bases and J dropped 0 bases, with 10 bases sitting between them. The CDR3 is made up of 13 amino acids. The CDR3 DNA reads TGTGCCAGCCTGACAGACTCTAACTATGGCTACACCTTC. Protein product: CASLTDSNYGYTF.

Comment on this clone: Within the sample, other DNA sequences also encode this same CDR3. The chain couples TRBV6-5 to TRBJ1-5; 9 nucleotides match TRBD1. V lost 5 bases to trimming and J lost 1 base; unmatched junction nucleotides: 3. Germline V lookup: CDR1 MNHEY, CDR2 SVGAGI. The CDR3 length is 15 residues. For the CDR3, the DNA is TGTGCCAGCAGTCCCGACAGGGGGAGCAATCAGCCCCAGCATTTT. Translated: CASSPDRGSNQPQHF.

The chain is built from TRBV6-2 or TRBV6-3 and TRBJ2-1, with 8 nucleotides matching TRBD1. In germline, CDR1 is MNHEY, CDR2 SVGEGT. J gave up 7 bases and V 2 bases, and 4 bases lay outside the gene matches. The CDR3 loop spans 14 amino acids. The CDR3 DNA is TGTGCCAGCAGTTACGTAACAGGGGGGAATGAGCAGTTCTTC. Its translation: CASSYVTGGNEQFF.

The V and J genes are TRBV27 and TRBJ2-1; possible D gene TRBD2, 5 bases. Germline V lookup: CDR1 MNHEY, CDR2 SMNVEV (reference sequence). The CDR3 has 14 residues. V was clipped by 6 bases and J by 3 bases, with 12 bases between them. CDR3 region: CASRYAGNYNEQFF. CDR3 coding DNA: TGTGCCAGCAGATACGCCGGGAACTACAATGAGCAGTTCTTC.

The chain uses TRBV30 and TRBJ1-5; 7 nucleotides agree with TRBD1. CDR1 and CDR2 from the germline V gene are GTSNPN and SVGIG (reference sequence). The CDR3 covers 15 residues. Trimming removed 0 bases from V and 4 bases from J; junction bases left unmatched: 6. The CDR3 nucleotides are TGTGCCTGGAGTGTACGGAAACAGGGGAATCAGCCCCAGCATTTT. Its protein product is CAWSVRKQGNQPQHF.

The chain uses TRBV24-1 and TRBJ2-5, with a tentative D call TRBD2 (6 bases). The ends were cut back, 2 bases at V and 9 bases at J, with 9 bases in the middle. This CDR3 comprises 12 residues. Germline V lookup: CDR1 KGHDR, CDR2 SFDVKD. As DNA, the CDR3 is TGTGCCACCAGTGATTGGTCGGGGGCCCAGTACTTC. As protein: CATSDWSGAQYF.

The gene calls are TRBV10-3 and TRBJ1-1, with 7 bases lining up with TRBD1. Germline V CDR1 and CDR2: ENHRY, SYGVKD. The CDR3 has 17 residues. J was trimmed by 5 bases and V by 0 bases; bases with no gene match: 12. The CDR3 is CAISESQTGTEGTEAFF. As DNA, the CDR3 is TGTGCCATCAGTGAGTCGCAGACCGGGACAGAAGGGACTGAAGCTTTCTTT.

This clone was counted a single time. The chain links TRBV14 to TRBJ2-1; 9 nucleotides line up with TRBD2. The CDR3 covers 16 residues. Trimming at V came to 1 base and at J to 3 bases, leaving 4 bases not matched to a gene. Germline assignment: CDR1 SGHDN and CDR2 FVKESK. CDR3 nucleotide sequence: TGTGCCAGCAGCCAAGGTCTAGCGGGAATCTACAATGAGCAGTTCTTC. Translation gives CASSQGLAGIYNEQFF. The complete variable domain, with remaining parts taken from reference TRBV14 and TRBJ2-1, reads EAGVTQFPSHSVIEKGQTVTLRCDPISGHDNLYWYRRVMGKEIKFLLHFVKESKQDESGMPNNRFLAERTGGTYSTLKVQPAELEDSGVYFCASSQGLAGIYNEQFFGPGTRLTVL.